Shown below are 18 T cell receptor beta chains from a single sample sequenced in a study of neurological immune-mediated disorders. TCRdb ran MiXCR on the 5' RACE reads and lists one entry per CDR3 protein. The sample gives 66,000 or so distinct CDR3 sequences, 3.4% of which show up once; about 4% is in the top ten. The sequencing sample was made of PBMCs. Receptors originate from a middle-aged man with multiple sclerosis.

This clonotype was recorded many times. The J gene is TRBJ2-3, the V gene TRBV12-3 or TRBV12-4; 7 positions match TRBD2. The trim removed 5 bases at V and 1 base at J, leaving 12 bases unmatched. The CDR3 contains 17 residues. CDR3 DNA sequence: TGTGCCAGCAGTCCAAAAGGACTAGTCAGGGGCACAGATACGCAGTATTTT. Protein product: CASSPKGLVRGTDTQYF.

This clonotype was seen ten or more times. The V and J genes are TRBV7-2 and TRBJ2-7; tentative D call: TRBD2 (6 bases). This CDR3 has 15 residues. V shed 1 base and J shed 3 bases, with 13 bases lying between them. Germline V CDR1 and CDR2: SGHTA, FQGNSA. CDR3 sequence reads: CASSLGRGVLYEQYF. CDR3 sequence (DNA): TGTGCCAGCAGCTTAGGGCGCGGGGTGCTCTACGAGCAGTACTTC.

This clonotype was seen at least ten times. The chain combines TRBV5-5 with TRBJ1-2; D gene uncertain. Germline CDR1 is SGHKS and CDR2 is YYEKEE (reference sequence). The V end lost 4 bases, the J end lost 3 bases, and 10 bases lay between the germline ends. This CDR3 contains 13 residues. Written as DNA, the CDR3 is TGTGCCAGCAGCCCTCTAGACGACTATGGCTACACCTTC. Its translation: CASSPLDDYGYTF.

This clonotype was recorded many times. The chain couples TRBV2 to TRBJ2-1; 9 positions match TRBD2. Losses at the gene ends were 3 bases for V and 4 bases for J; bases not matched to a gene: 7. The CDR3 has 16 amino acids. CDR1 SNHLY and CDR2 FYNNEI come from the germline V gene. The CDR3 DNA follows: TGTGCCAGCAGTGATCCGGCTAGCGGGGTTTACAATGAGCAGTTCTTC. Translating it yields CASSDPASGVYNEQFF.

This clonotype was observed at least ten times. This chain joins TRBV20-1 and TRBJ2-3, with TRBD2 identical over 8 bases. This CDR3 region has 14 residues. Germline CDR1 is DFQATT and CDR2 is SNEGSKA (reference sequence). Germline trimming cut 5 bases from V and 2 bases from J; bases unmatched to any gene: 6. CDR3 nucleotides: TGCAGTGCTGGTAGCGGGGACACCACAGATACGCAGTATTTT. It is translated as CSAGSGDTTDTQYF.

This clonotype has a count of ten or more. The chain is built from TRBV7-9 and TRBJ2-5, with D possibly matching TRBD1 (5 bases). CDR3 length: 13 residues. Germline assignment: CDR1 SEHNR and CDR2 FQNEAQ (reference sequence). V lost 1 base to trimming and J lost 5 bases, with 8 bases between them. The DNA of the CDR3 is TGTGCCAGCAGCTTAGGCAGGGTTGAGACCCAGTACTTC. The encoded protein is CASSLGRVETQYF.

This clonotype has a count of ten or more. This CDR3 reads CASQLAGGGYNEQFF. CDR3 sequence (DNA): TGTGCCAGCCAACTAGCGGGGGGAGGTTACAATGAGCAGTTCTTC. This chain joins TRBV27 and TRBJ2-1; 12 nucleotides align to TRBD2. The CDR3 runs 15 residues. V was clipped by 8 bases and J by 4 bases; unmatched bases: 6. Germline V lookup: CDR1 MNHEY, CDR2 SMNVEV (reference sequence).

This clonotype was seen at least ten times. The V and J genes are TRBV5-1 and TRBJ2-1; the D is unclear. CDR1 is SGHRS, CDR2 YFSETQ, per germline. This CDR3 contains 14 residues. Trimming left V 0 bases short and J 6 bases short, with 10 bases between. The CDR3 DNA is TGCGCCAGCAGCTTGGACGAGTGGGGCAATGAGCAGTTCTTC. Protein sequence: CASSLDEWGNEQFF.

This clonotype was picked up many times. CDR3 sequence (DNA): TGTGCCAGCAGCTATGGGACCAACACTGAAGCTTTCTTT. Translated, it gives CASSYGTNTEAFF. J is TRBJ1-1 and V is TRBV5-4; a possible D gene is TRBD1 (5 bases). Trimming pared 3 bases from V and 2 bases from J, leaving 8 bases between. Germline values: CDR1 SGHNT, CDR2 YYREEE (reference sequence). The CDR3 covers 13 residues.

The table lists this clonotype with many counts. The J gene is TRBJ2-2, the V gene TRBV15, with TRBD1 matching over 10 bases. J lost 5 bases, V lost 8 bases, and 5 bases had no gene match. The CDR3 covers 14 residues. Germline V gene lookup returns CDR1 LNHNV and CDR2 YYDKDF (reference sequence). Here the CDR3 DNA reads TGTGCCACCCGTAGGGACAGGGGTACCGGGGAGCTGTTTTTT. This translates into CATRRDRGTGELFF.

This clonotype was detected many times. The J gene is TRBJ1-4, the V gene TRBV5-1, with a tentative D call TRBD1 (6 bases). CDR3 size: 16 residues. Deletions cut 4 bases from V and 0 bases from J, with 13 bases between. Per the germline V gene, CDR1 is SGHRS and CDR2 is YFSETQ. The CDR3 coding sequence is TGCGCCAGCAGCCCCCGACAGGCCGCAACTAATGAAAAACTGTTTTTT. Translating gives CASSPRQAATNEKLFF.

This clonotype has ten or more counts. The genes are TRBV14 and TRBJ2-1, with 11 bases that match TRBD2. The V and J ends lost 4 bases and 7 bases, in that order; junction bases with no gene match: 15. Germline lookup yields CDR1 SGHDN and CDR2 FVKESK. CDR3 size: 18 residues. This CDR3 reads CASSPRDSGRGGGNEQFF. In DNA, the CDR3 is TGTGCCAGCAGCCCCCGTGATAGCGGGAGGGGGGGCGGGAATGAGCAGTTCTTC. The variable domain in full, completed from reference TRBV14 and TRBJ2-1, reads EAGVTQFPSHSVIEKGQTVTLRCDPISGHDNLYWYRRVMGKEIKFLLHFVKESKQDESGMPNNRFLAERTGGTYSTLKVQPAELEDSGVYFCASSPRDSGRGGGNEQFFGPGTRLTVL.

This clonotype has ten or more counts. The chain employs TRBV6-5 and TRBJ1-5, with a possible D match to TRBD1 (6 bases). The germline CDR1 and CDR2 sequences are MNHEY and SVGAGI. This CDR3 contains 14 residues. V was trimmed by 7 bases and J by 7 bases, leaving 17 bases between them. The CDR3 region is CASKKGGSWQPQHF. CDR3 coding DNA: TGTGCCAGCAAGAAGGGGGGCTCGTGGCAGCCCCAGCATTTT.

This clonotype has ten or more counts. The chain recombines TRBV10-3 with TRBJ1-1; D might be TRBD1 (6 bases). The CDR3 runs 13 residues. Looked up from germline, CDR1 is ENHRY and CDR2 is SYGVKD. V gave up 0 bases and J gave up 8 bases, with 10 bases separating them. For the CDR3, the DNA is TGTGCCATCAGTGAGTCAGGTACAGGGGAAGCTTTCTTT. Encoded protein: CAISESGTGEAFF.

V gene TRBV5-1 combines with J gene TRBJ2-1; D not resolved. The CDR3 covers 13 residues. Germline V gene sequence: CDR1 SGHRS, CDR2 YFSETQ. V was trimmed by 5 bases and J by 3 bases, leaving 9 bases between them. The CDR3 here is CASREPNYNEQFF. CDR3 nucleotides: TGCGCCAGCAGAGAACCGAACTACAATGAGCAGTTCTTC. Supplemented by reference TRBV5-1 and TRBJ2-1, the full variable domain reads KAGVTQTPRYLIKTRGQQVTLSCSPISGHRSVSWYQQTPGQGLQFLFEYFSETQRNKGNFPGRFSGRQFSNSRSEMNVSTLELGDSALYLCASREPNYNEQFFGPGTRLTVL.

This clonotype counts as medium-sized. This rearrangement joins TRBV7-9 to TRBJ2-7, with TRBD2 identical over 11 bases. This CDR3 comprises 13 residues. Trimming at V came to 4 bases and at J to 4 bases, leaving 0 bases not matched to a gene. Germline loops: CDR1 SEHNR, CDR2 FQNEAQ (reference sequence). This chain's CDR3 is CASSSSGGYEQYF. Here the CDR3 DNA reads TGTGCCAGCAGCTCTAGCGGGGGGTACGAGCAGTACTTC.

The table lists this clonotype with many counts. V and J are TRBV7-9 and TRBJ2-3, with D maybe TRBD1 (6 bases). The ends were cut back, 5 bases at V and 3 bases at J, with 12 bases in the middle. The CDR3 loop spans 14 amino acids. Looked up from germline, CDR1 is SEHNR and CDR2 is FQNEAQ (reference sequence). CDR3 sequence (DNA): TGTGCCAGCAGCCCCAGGGGCCAGACAGATACGCAGTATTTT. This sequence encodes CASSPRGQTDTQYF. The full variable domain, with the rest looked up from reference TRBV7-9 and TRBJ2-3, is DTGVSQNPRHKITKRGQNVTFRCDPISEHNRLYWYRQTLGQGPEFLTYFQNEAQLEKSRLLSDRFSAERPKGSFSTLEIQRTEQGDSAMYLCASSPRGQTDTQYFGPGTRLTVL.

This clonotype was picked up many times. The chain combines TRBV5-1 with TRBJ2-3; possibly TRBD1 or TRBD2 for D (5 bases each). The ends were cut back, 0 bases at V and 0 bases at J, with 14 bases in the middle. The V gene's germline CDR1 is SGHRS and CDR2 YFSETQ. CDR3 size: 17 residues. CDR3 DNA sequence: TGCGCCAGCAGCTTGGCACCGCAGGGAGTCAGCACAGATACGCAGTATTTT. Its translation is CASSLAPQGVSTDTQYF.